What follows is one T cell receptor (beta chain) and its context. Its target is not known. Trimming left V 0 bases short and J 0 bases short, with 13 bases between. This CDR3 has 16 residues. This specimen comes from a study of cytomegalovirus exposure and HLA in healthy donors. The PCR made use of 60 Vbeta and 13 Jbeta primers. Original handling: In a later analysis, the count reached roughly 80 million unique TCR beta chains, with approximately 11 million shared. Clones were sequenced by immunoSEQ multiplex PCR, and TCRdb holds only the in-frame ones, with some missing. V and J calls and clone size are as listed in that table; D and trimming were resolved from the DNA. This table has roughly 110,000 clones, approximately 79% appearing once. Study-wide results and limits: An analysis done earlier found most TCR beta V segments productive about 87% or about 30% of the time. Cytomegalovirus status was reportedly diagnosed by the classifier with high sensitivity and specificity.

Sequences were obtained from PBMCs. The genes are TRBV5-3 and TRBJ2-7; D perhaps matches TRBD1 (5 bases). TRBV5-3 is an ORF, and what it does is uncertain. The clonotype was recovered from a man aged 60 to 69 in good health and CMV-seronegative. The CDR3 DNA follows: TGTGCCAGAAGCTTGGTGCACAGGTTAAGCTCCTACGAGCAGTACGTC. Residues: CARSLVHRLSSYEQYV.